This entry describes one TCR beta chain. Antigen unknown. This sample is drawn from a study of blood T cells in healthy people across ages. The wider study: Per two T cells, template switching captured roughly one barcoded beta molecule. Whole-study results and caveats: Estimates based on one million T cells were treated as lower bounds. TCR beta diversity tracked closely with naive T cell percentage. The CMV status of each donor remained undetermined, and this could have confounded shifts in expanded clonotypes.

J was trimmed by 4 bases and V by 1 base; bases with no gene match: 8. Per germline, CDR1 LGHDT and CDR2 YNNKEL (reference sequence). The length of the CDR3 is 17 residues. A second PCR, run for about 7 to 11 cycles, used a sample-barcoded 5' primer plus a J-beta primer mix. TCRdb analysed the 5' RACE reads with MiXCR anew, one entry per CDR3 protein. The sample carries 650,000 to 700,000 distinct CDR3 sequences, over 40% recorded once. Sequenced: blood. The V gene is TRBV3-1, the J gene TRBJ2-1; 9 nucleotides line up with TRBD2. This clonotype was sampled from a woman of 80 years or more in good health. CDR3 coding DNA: TGTGCCAGCAGCCAAGGTCATAGCGGGAGCACGTACAATGAGCAGTTCTTC. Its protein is CASSQGHSGSTYNEQFF.